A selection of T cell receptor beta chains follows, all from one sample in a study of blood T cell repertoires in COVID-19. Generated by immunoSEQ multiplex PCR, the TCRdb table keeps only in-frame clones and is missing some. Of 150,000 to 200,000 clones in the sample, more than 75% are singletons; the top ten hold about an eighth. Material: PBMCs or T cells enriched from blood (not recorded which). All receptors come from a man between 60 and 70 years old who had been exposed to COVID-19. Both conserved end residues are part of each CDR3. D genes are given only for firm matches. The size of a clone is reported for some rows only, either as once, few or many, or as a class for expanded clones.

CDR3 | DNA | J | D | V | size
CASSVGGVQETQYF | TGTGCCAGCAGCGTAGGGGGGGTCCAAGAGACCCAGTACTTC | TRBJ2-5 | NA | TRBV9 | NA
CASSSAGTGGGRNYGYTF | TGTGCCAGCAGTTCCGCCGGGACAGGGGGCGGTAGGAACTATGGCTACACCTTC | TRBJ1-2 | TRBD1 | TRBV28 | NA
CASSQENLASTDTQYF | TGTGCCAGCAGCCAAGAAAATCTAGCGAGTACAGATACGCAGTATTTT | TRBJ2-3 | NA | TRBV3-1/TRBV3-2 | NA
CAWSPRGGTEAFF | TGTGCCTGGAGCCCCCGAGGGGGAACTGAAGCTTTCTTT | TRBJ1-1 | NA | TRBV30 | NA
CASSRGGQGHYEQYF | TGTGCCAGCAGCCGAGGGGGACAGGGTCACTACGAGCAGTACTTC | TRBJ2-7 | TRBD1 | TRBV7-8 | NA
CASSQGDRESPLHF | TGTGCCAGCAGCCAAGGGGACAGGGAGTCACCCCTCCACTTT | TRBJ1-6 | TRBD1 | TRBV11-2 | NA
CASSSGKWLAGANVLTF | TGTGCCAGCAGTTCAGGGAAGTGGCTGGCTGGGGCCAACGTCCTGACTTTC | TRBJ2-6 | NA | TRBV5-8 | NA
CASSERGGLGSYGYTF | TGTGCCAGCAGTGAACGAGGGGGCCTGGGAAGCTATGGCTACACCTTC | TRBJ1-2 | TRBD1 | TRBV6-1 | NA
CAWSVYGRAGEQYF | TGTGCCTGGAGTGTTTACGGGAGGGCTGGCGAGCAGTACTTC | TRBJ2-7 | TRBD2 | TRBV30 | NA
CASSGVLAGATYEQYF | TGTGCCAGCAGTGGAGTACTAGCGGGGGCAACCTACGAGCAGTACTTC | TRBJ2-7 | TRBD2 | TRBV27 | NA
CASSLAASSYEQYF | TGCGCCAGCAGCTTAGCGGCGAGCTCCTACGAGCAGTACTTC | TRBJ2-7 | NA | TRBV5-1 | once
CASSLGQGGWGNTIYF | TGCGCCAGCAGCCTGGGACAGGGAGGATGGGGAAACACCATATATTTT | TRBJ1-3 | TRBD1 | TRBV5-1 | NA
CASGLWGYDEQFF | TGTGCTAGTGGTTTGTGGGGCTATGATGAGCAGTTCTTC | TRBJ2-1 | NA | TRBV12-5 | few
CASSPRETQYF | TGTGCCAGCAGCCCACGGGAGACCCAGTACTTC | TRBJ2-5 | NA | TRBV7-9 | NA
CASSIVPGQGSEKLFF | TGTGCCAGTAGTATAGTCCCGGGACAGGGCTCTGAAAAACTGTTTTTT | TRBJ1-4 | TRBD1 | TRBV19 | NA
CASILGQGRGANVLTF | TGTGCCAGCATCCTCGGACAGGGGAGGGGGGCCAACGTCCTGACTTTC | TRBJ2-6 | TRBD1 | TRBV6-6 | NA